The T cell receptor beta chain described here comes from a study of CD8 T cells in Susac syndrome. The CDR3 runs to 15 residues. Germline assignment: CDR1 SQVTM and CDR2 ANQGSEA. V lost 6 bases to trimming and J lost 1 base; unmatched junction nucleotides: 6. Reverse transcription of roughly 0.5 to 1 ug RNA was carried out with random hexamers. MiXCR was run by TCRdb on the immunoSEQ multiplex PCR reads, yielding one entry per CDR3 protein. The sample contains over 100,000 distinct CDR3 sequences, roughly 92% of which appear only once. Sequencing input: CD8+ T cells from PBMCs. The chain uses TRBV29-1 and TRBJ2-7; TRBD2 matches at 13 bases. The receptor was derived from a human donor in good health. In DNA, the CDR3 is TGCAGCGTGGGGGGACTAGCGGGGTCATCCTACGAGCAGTACTTC. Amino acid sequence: CSVGGLAGSSYEQYF.